This TCR beta chain was sequenced during a study of blood T cell repertoires in COVID-19. Study background: COVID-19 samples, acute and convalescent, were from the United States, Italy and Spain.

From germline, CDR1 is SGHTA and CDR2 FQGTGA. The CDR3 is made up of 14 amino acids. V lost 2 bases to trimming and J lost 6 bases, with 11 bases between them. Authors' methods: From reference gene primer amplification, estimates of nucleated cell counts were derived. Data came from immunoSEQ multiplex PCR; TCRdb stores just in-frame clones and leaves some out. V and J calls plus clone size are reproduced from that table; the DNA served to infer D and trimming. The sample shows about 120,000 clones, 85% to 90% of them seen only once. The receptor's source is a woman in her sixties or seventies with COVID-19, enrolled during active disease. This rearrangement joins TRBV7-3 to TRBJ2-1; the D gene is possibly TRBD2 (5 bases). Sequencing input: peripheral blood. CDR3 DNA sequence: TGTGCCAGCAGCTTATCAGCGGTCCCCAATGAGCAGTTCTTC. The encoded protein is CASSLSAVPNEQFF.